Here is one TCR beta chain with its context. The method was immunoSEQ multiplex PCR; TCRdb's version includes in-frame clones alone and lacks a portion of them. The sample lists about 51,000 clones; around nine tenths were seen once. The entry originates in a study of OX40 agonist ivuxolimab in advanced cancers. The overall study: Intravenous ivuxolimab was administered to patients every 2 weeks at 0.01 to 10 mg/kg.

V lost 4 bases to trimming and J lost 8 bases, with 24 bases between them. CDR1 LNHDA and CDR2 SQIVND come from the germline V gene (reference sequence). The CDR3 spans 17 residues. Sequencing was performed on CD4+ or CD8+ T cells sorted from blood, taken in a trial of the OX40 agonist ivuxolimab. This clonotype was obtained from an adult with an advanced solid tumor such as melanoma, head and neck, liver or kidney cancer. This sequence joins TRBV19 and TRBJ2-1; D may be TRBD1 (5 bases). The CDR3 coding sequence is TGTGCCAGTAGTACCTCACCCAGACCAAGACAGAAAGATGAGCAGTTCTTC. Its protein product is CASSTSPRPRQKDEQFF.